Below are 30 T cell receptor beta chains sequenced from a single sample in a study of T cell responses to AZD1222 COVID-19 vaccine. Method: immunoSEQ multiplex PCR; TCRdb's copy keeps in-frame clones and lacks some. The sample contains some 84,000 clones, roughly 85% of which appear only once. This specimen consisted of peripheral blood, obtained on day 0 of AZD1222 vaccination. These receptors were obtained from an adult in good health.

V gene TRBV5-1 combines with J gene TRBJ2-1; 8 nucleotides agree with TRBD2. Germline CDR1 and CDR2: SGHRS and YFSETQ. Losses at the gene ends were 0 bases for V and 5 bases for J; bases not matched to a gene: 16. The CDR3 has 19 amino acids. CDR3 nucleotides: TGCGCCAGCAGCTTGGGACCTCTCACCGGGACTAGGATCAACAATGAGCAGTTCTTC. This sequence encodes CASSLGPLTGTRINNEQFF.

The CDR3 spells CASSLEATPTDTQYF. The CDR3 DNA is TGTGCCAGCAGCTTAGAGGCTACTCCCACAGATACGCAGTATTTT. The V and J genes are TRBV7-2 and TRBJ2-3; no clear D. CDR1 and CDR2 (germline): SGHTA, FQGNSA. CDR3 length equals 15 residues. V lost 1 base and J lost 2, with 10 bases in between.

This clone was counted a single time. This chain joins TRBV6-5 and TRBJ2-1; the match to TRBD2 covers 8 bases. V was clipped by 0 bases and J by 5 bases; unmatched bases: 6. In germline, CDR1 is MNHEY, CDR2 SVGAGI. CDR3 length: 16 amino acids. CDR3 residues: CASSYSTSAINNEQFF. DNA for the CDR3: TGTGCCAGCAGTTACTCGACTAGCGCTATTAACAATGAGCAGTTCTTC.

This sequence joins TRBV2 and TRBJ2-1; TRBD2 matches 8 bases. This CDR3 is 16 amino acids long. The junction had 15 bases not matched to a gene; V was cut back by 7 bases and J by 7 bases. Germline CDR1 is SNHLY and CDR2 is FYNNEI. The CDR3 region is CASKIDLAGPGNEQFF. CDR3 DNA sequence: TGTGCCAGCAAGATAGATCTAGCGGGCCCCGGGAATGAGCAGTTCTTC.

This chain joins TRBV6-5 and TRBJ2-5, with TRBD1 identical over 10 bases. The CDR3 runs 14 residues. Unmatched junction bases numbered 4, after V lost 5 bases and J lost 4 bases. CDR1 is MNHEY and CDR2 is SVGAGI in the germline V gene. The CDR3 sequence is CASSKTGGRETQYF. CDR3 nucleotides: TGTGCCAGCAGTAAGACAGGGGGCCGAGAGACCCAGTACTTC.

This chain links TRBV5-1 with TRBJ2-1; D is unresolved. V dropped 3 bases and J dropped 6 bases, with 16 bases sitting between them. The CDR3 loop spans 15 amino acids. CDR1 is SGHRS and CDR2 is YFSETQ in the germline V gene. The CDR3 DNA follows: TGCGCCAGCAGCTCCCAGGTGGCCGCAGGCAATGAGCAGTTCTTC. Its translation: CASSSQVAAGNEQFF.

The gene calls are TRBV19 and TRBJ1-3, with a tentative D call TRBD1 (6 bases). Germline values: CDR1 LNHDA, CDR2 SQIVND (reference sequence). This CDR3 is built from 12 residues. V was pared by 5 bases and J by 11 bases, with 13 bases between. CDR3 region: CASSPRTDAIYF. Written as DNA, the CDR3 is TGTGCCAGTAGTCCCCGGACAGACGCCATATATTTT.

The table lists this clone with a count of one. Relative to the germline gene, one junction end is altered; a read error may explain this. The chain joins TRBV11-2 to TRBJ1-1, with D perhaps TRBD1 (6 bases). Germline V gene lookup returns CDR1 SGHAT and CDR2 FQNNGV. The CDR3 has 15 amino acids. The CDR3 DNA follows: TGTGCCAGCATCTTAGGGGGGGTTACGAACACTGAAGCTTTCTTT. Amino acid sequence: CASILGGVTNTEAFF.

This clone came up once. The rearrangement uses TRBV27 and TRBJ2-3; D is perhaps TRBD2 (6 bases). The CDR3 is made up of 13 amino acids. Germline CDR1 reads MNHEY; CDR2 reads SMNVEV (reference sequence). V lost 3 bases, J lost 6 bases, and 10 bases lay in between. CDR3 coding DNA: TGTGCCAGCAGTTTGACTAGTGGGGATACGCAGTATTTT. Its protein product is CASSLTSGDTQYF.

The V call is TRBV6-5, the J call TRBJ2-2; D may be TRBD1 (6 bases). The V and J ends lost 4 bases and 4 bases respectively, with 10 bases between them. Germline V CDR1 and CDR2: MNHEY, SVGAGI. CDR3 length: 14 amino acids. CDR3: CASSLQGSTGELFF. The DNA of the CDR3 is TGTGCCAGCAGTTTACAGGGTTCCACCGGGGAGCTGTTTTTT.

V usage is TRBV6-5 and J usage is TRBJ2-5, with 7 bases fitting TRBD1. CDR1 MNHEY and CDR2 SVGAGI come from the germline V gene. CDR3 length equals 15 residues. Trimming took 4 bases from V and 1 from J; bases not matched to a gene: 6. The CDR3 sequence is CASSSYRGSQETQYF. The CDR3 bases are TGTGCCAGCAGTTCCTACAGGGGAAGCCAAGAGACCCAGTACTTC.

The chain couples TRBV29-1 to TRBJ1-2; perhaps TRBD1 as D (6 bases). Trimming took off 7 bases at V and 4 bases at J, with 16 bases between the two ends. The CDR3 is 13 residues long. Per germline, CDR1 SQVTM and CDR2 ANQGSEA. CDR3 loop: CSARQAAIYGYTF. Here the CDR3 DNA reads TGCAGCGCCCGACAGGCGGCGATCTATGGCTACACCTTC.

The chain's CDR3 is CASSFLGKGGELFF. The DNA of the CDR3 is TGTGCCAGCAGTTTCTTGGGTAAGGGCGGGGAGCTGTTTTTT. The chain recombines TRBV28 with TRBJ2-2; D gene unclear. This CDR3 comprises 14 residues. Germline assignment: CDR1 MDHEN and CDR2 SYDVKM. V shed 3 bases and J shed 7 bases, with 12 bases lying between them.

The V call is TRBV6-5, the J call TRBJ1-5; 7 nucleotides agree with TRBD1. Unmatched junction bases numbered 6, after V lost 6 bases and J lost 1 base. The CDR3 contains 15 residues. Germline-derived CDR1 and CDR2 are MNHEY and SVGAGI. CDR3 bases: TGTGCCAGCAGACGACAGGGAGGGAGCAATCAGCCCCAGCATTTT. It specifies CASRRQGGSNQPQHF.

The V call is TRBV7-9, the J call TRBJ2-1; TRBD2 matches 7 bases. CDR1 is SEHNR and CDR2 is FQNEAQ in the germline V gene (reference sequence). With V trimmed by 6 bases and J by 5 bases, 4 bases remained unmatched. This CDR3 has 13 residues. CDR3 loop: CASRREGNNEQFF. The CDR3 DNA reads TGTGCCAGCAGGAGGGAGGGGAACAATGAGCAGTTCTTC.

This clone occurred a few times. V is TRBV19 and J is TRBJ1-1; D gene uncertain. CDR3 size: 14 residues. V shed 7 bases and J shed 0 bases, with 12 bases lying between them. The germline CDR1 and CDR2 sequences are LNHDA and SQIVND (reference sequence). The CDR3 nucleotides are TGTGCCAGTAACAAAGGAGTCTTGAACACTGAAGCTTTCTTT. This gives the protein CASNKGVLNTEAFF.

This chain connects TRBV25-1 to TRBJ1-2, with 7 bases fitting TRBD1. The ends lost 5 bases at V and 5 bases at J; junction bases unmatched: 11. CDR3 length: 15 residues. Germline-derived CDR1 and CDR2 are MGHDK and SYGVNS. CDR3 DNA: TGTGCCAGCAGTCCCAATCAGGGGGACAGATATGGCTACACCTTC. Translated, it gives CASSPNQGDRYGYTF.

J is TRBJ2-7 and V is TRBV18, with a possible D match to TRBD2 (6 bases). Trimming left V 3 bases short and J 3 bases short, with 12 bases between. The CDR3 contains 14 residues. Looked up from germline, CDR1 is KGHSH and CDR2 is LQKENI. Here the CDR3 reads CASSPTTEGYEQYF. The DNA for the CDR3 is TGTGCCAGCTCACCCACGACGGAGGGCTACGAGCAGTACTTC. The full variable domain, completed using reference TRBV18 and TRBJ2-7, is NAGVMQNPRHLVRRRGQEARLRCSPMKGHSHVYWYRQLPEEGLKFMVYLQKENIIDESGMPKERFSAEFPKEGPSILRIQQVVRGDSAAYFCASSPTTEGYEQYFGPGTRLTVT.

This clone was counted a single time. The CDR3 sequence is CASSVDREGYGYTF. Here the CDR3 DNA reads TGTGCCAGCAGTGTCGACAGGGAAGGCTATGGCTACACCTTC. The rearrangement uses TRBV27 and TRBJ1-2, with TRBD1 identical over 7 bases. V lost 5 bases and J lost 4; bases outside the gene matches: 7. The CDR3 extends over 14 amino acids. CDR1 MNHEY and CDR2 SMNVEV come from the germline V gene (reference sequence).

This clone was detected only once. The CDR3 is CASSSYGGNEKLFF. CDR3 DNA sequence: TGTGCCAGCAGCTCCTATGGGGGTAATGAAAAACTGTTTTTT. V and J are TRBV13 and TRBJ1-4; tentative D call: TRBD1 (5 bases). The CDR3 loop spans 14 amino acids. CDR1 and CDR2 from the germline V gene are PRHDT and FYEKMQ (reference sequence). Between the trimmed V and J ends, which lost 4 bases and 4 bases, there was a span of 10 bases.

This clone has a single count. The chain employs TRBV20-1 and TRBJ1-1; D not certain. Germline CDR1 is DFQATT and CDR2 is SNEGSKA (reference sequence). This CDR3 region has 11 residues. V dropped 8 bases and J dropped 1 base, with 8 bases sitting between them. CDR3 coding DNA: TGCAGTCGAACCCCGAACACTGAAGCTTTCTTT. Amino acid sequence: CSRTPNTEAFF.

V and J are TRBV5-4 and TRBJ2-1, with TRBD1 identical over 8 bases. Unmatched junction bases numbered 9, after V lost 4 bases and J lost 3 bases. The CDR3 spans 16 residues. Per germline, CDR1 SGHNT and CDR2 YYREEE (reference sequence). CDR3 bases: TGTGCCAGCAGCCCCGCCATTGGACAGGGCTACAATGAGCAGTTCTTC. Translating gives CASSPAIGQGYNEQFF.

This chain uses TRBV5-1 with TRBJ2-1; TRBD2 matches at 12 bases. Germline V gives CDR1 SGHRS, CDR2 YFSETQ. The CDR3 is 16 amino acids. Germline trimming cut 4 bases from V and 7 bases from J; bases unmatched to any gene: 9. CDR3 amino acids: CASSLTTSGGTNEQFF. CDR3 in DNA: TGCGCCAGCAGCCTAACGACTAGCGGGGGAACAAATGAGCAGTTCTTC.

This sequence joins TRBV28 and TRBJ1-5; 8 bases map to TRBD1. Germline V gene lookup returns CDR1 MDHEN and CDR2 SYDVKM. CDR3 length: 14 residues. Unmatched junction bases numbered 6, after V lost 6 bases and J lost 5 bases. The chain's CDR3 is CASSRTGIDQPQHF. In DNA, the CDR3 is TGTGCCAGCAGCCGGACAGGGATTGATCAGCCCCAGCATTTT.

This clone has only a few counts. The CDR3: CASSLEGQGFSPLHF. The DNA for the CDR3 is TGTGCCAGCAGCTTAGAGGGACAGGGCTTTTCACCCCTCCACTTT. The rearrangement links TRBV7-8 to TRBJ1-6; 9 nucleotides match TRBD1. The CDR3 has 15 amino acids. Germline V gives CDR1 SGHVS, CDR2 FQNEAQ. J gave up 9 bases and V 1 base, and 4 bases lay outside the gene matches.

The J gene is TRBJ2-6, the V gene TRBV6-6; possible D gene TRBD2, 5 bases. Germline loops: CDR1 MNHNY, CDR2 SVGAGI (reference sequence). The CDR3 consists of 14 residues. The V and J ends lost 4 bases and 4 bases respectively, with 8 bases between them. The CDR3 is CASSSTGGANVLTF. The CDR3 DNA follows: TGTGCCAGCAGTTCGACGGGGGGGGCCAACGTCCTGACTTTC.

The J gene is TRBJ2-7, the V gene TRBV19, with unresolved D. Germline V gene data show CDR1 as LNHDA and CDR2 as SQIVND (reference sequence). The CDR3 is made up of 15 amino acids. The germline V and J ends were trimmed by 1 base and 4 bases, with 14 bases remaining between them. The DNA of the CDR3 is TGTGCCAGTAGTATAGGACTTCCGGCTGGTTACGAGCAGTACTTC. This sequence encodes CASSIGLPAGYEQYF. Based on the CDR3 plus reference TRBV19 and TRBJ2-7, the full variable domain is DGGITQSPKYLFRKEGQNVTLSCEQNLNHDAMYWYRQDPGQGLRLIYYSQIVNDFQKGDIAEGYSVSREKKESFPLTVTSAQKNPTAFYLCASSIGLPAGYEQYFGPGTRLTVT.

In DNA, the CDR3 is TGTGCCAGCGGACTAGCGGGAGGGCCGGTAGATACGCAGTATTTT. It is translated as CASGLAGGPVDTQYF. This chain joins TRBV27 and TRBJ2-3; 15 bases are a match to TRBD2. This CDR3 region has 15 residues. With V trimmed by 8 bases and J by 5 bases, 5 bases remained unmatched. Germline V CDR1 and CDR2: MNHEY, SMNVEV (reference sequence).

The chain joins TRBV7-2 to TRBJ2-3, with D uncertain. The germline V gene encodes CDR1 SGHTA and CDR2 FQGNSA. The CDR3 is made up of 15 amino acids. Trimming removed 5 bases from V and 3 bases from J, with 15 bases in between. The CDR3 here is CASSLSSDLTDTQYF. The CDR3 region has the DNA TGTGCCAGCAGCCTCTCCTCCGATCTGACAGATACGCAGTATTTT.

This clone was seen just once. V usage is TRBV7-3 and J usage is TRBJ2-2; 8 nucleotides agree with TRBD2. The CDR3 length is 15 residues. Germline-derived CDR1 and CDR2 are SGHTA and FQGTGA. The J segment lost 5 bases and the V segment lost 4 bases, leaving 6 bases of the junction unmatched. The CDR3 loop is CASSSKTSATGELFF. The CDR3, as DNA: TGTGCCAGCAGCTCGAAGACTAGCGCAACCGGGGAGCTGTTTTTT.